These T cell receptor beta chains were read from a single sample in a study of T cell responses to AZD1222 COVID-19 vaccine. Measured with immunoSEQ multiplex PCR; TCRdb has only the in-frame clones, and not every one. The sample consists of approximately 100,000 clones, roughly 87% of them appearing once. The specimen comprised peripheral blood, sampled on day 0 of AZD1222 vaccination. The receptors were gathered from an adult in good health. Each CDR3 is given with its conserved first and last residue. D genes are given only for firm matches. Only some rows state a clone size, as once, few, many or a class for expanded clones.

CSVRLAGPGEQYF	TGCAGCGTCCGACTAGCGGGACCGGGGGAGCAGTACTTC	TRBV29-1	TRBJ2-7	NA	TRBD2
CASSLFGANVLTF	TGTGCCAGCAGCTTGTTTGGGGCCAACGTCCTGACTTTC	TRBV5-4	TRBJ2-6	NA	NA
CASSGGLAESGNEQFF	TGTGCCAGCAGCGGAGGACTAGCAGAAAGCGGCAATGAGCAGTTCTTC	TRBV5-6	TRBJ2-1	NA	TRBD2
CASSPRPGLITDTQYF	TGTGCCAGCAGCCCCCGTCCGGGACTGATCACAGATACGCAGTATTTT	TRBV3-1/TRBV3-2	TRBJ2-3	NA	NA
CASSLILQNTEAFF	TGTGCCAGTAGTCTCATACTTCAGAACACTGAAGCTTTCTTT	TRBV19	TRBJ1-1	NA	NA
CASSFVRAGNTIYF	TGTGCCAGCAGTTTCGTCCGAGCGGGAAACACCATATATTTT	TRBV28	TRBJ1-3	few	NA
CASSADSSTNEKLFF	TGTGCCAGCAGCGCGGACAGCTCAACTAATGAAAAACTGTTTTTT	TRBV5-8	TRBJ1-4	NA	NA
CASSSYPPGGRNNQPQHF	TGTGCCAGCAGTTCCTACCCCCCGGGAGGCAGAAACAATCAGCCCCAGCATTTT	TRBV28	TRBJ1-5	NA	NA
CASSSLRDILSEAFF	TGTGCCAGCAGTTCCCTTCGGGACATCTTGTCTGAAGCTTTCTTT	TRBV28	TRBJ1-1	once	NA
CASSRTFDFYEQYF	TGTGCCAGTAGTAGGACTTTCGATTTCTACGAGCAGTACTTC	TRBV19	TRBJ2-7	NA	NA
CSASLRGIGYGYTF	TGCAGTGCTAGTTTGAGGGGAATAGGTTATGGCTACACCTTC	TRBV20-1	TRBJ1-2	once	NA
CAWTGVYGYTF	TGTGCCTGGACTGGAGTCTATGGCTACACCTTC	TRBV30	TRBJ1-2	NA	NA
CASSLGGASGNTIYF	TGTGCCAGCAGTTTAGGGGGGGCAAGTGGAAACACCATATATTTT	TRBV28	TRBJ1-3	NA	NA
CASSLGDRGQYEKLFF	TGCGCCAGCAGCTTGGGGGACAGGGGGCAGTATGAAAAACTGTTTTTT	TRBV5-1	TRBJ1-4	NA	TRBD1
CAWSRDRGLFTDTQYF	TGTGCCTGGAGTCGGGACCGTGGGCTTTTCACAGATACGCAGTATTTT	TRBV30	TRBJ2-3	NA	NA
CASSFSRQGVSPLHF	TGTGCCAGCTCCTTTTCGCGGCAGGGGGTTTCACCCCTCCACTTT	TRBV27	TRBJ1-6	few	TRBD1
CASSPLGPATQYF	TGTGCCAGCAGTCCCTTGGGCCCGGCTACGCAGTATTTT	TRBV27	TRBJ2-3	NA	NA
CAAAGGPIISAYEQYF	TGTGCCGCCGCCGGAGGGCCAATTATTAGCGCGTACGAGCAGTACTTC	TRBV10-3	TRBJ2-7	NA	NA
CASHALGETQYF	TGCGCCAGCCATGCGCTGGGGGAGACCCAGTACTTC	TRBV10-2	TRBJ2-5	NA	NA
CASSQDYAGGSYEQYF	TGTGCCAGCAGCCAAGATTACGCAGGGGGAAGCTACGAGCAGTACTTC	TRBV3-1/TRBV3-2	TRBJ2-7	NA	TRBD1
CAWSVLLGSNQPQHF	TGTGCCTGGAGTGTCCTCTTGGGGAGCAATCAGCCCCAGCATTTT	TRBV30	TRBJ1-5	once	NA
CASSLLQGRAETQYF	TGTGCCAGCAGCTTGTTACAGGGGCGAGCGGAGACCCAGTACTTC	TRBV21-1	TRBJ2-5	NA	NA
CASSRFPSGSYEQYF	TGTGCCAGCAGTCGCTTTCCTTCCGGCTCCTACGAGCAGTACTTC	TRBV6-5	TRBJ2-7	few	NA
CASSSKQTTEAFF	TGTGCCAGCAGCTCGAAACAGACCACTGAAGCTTTCTTT	TRBV7-9	TRBJ1-1	NA	NA
CSVVPDNSYEQYF	TGCAGCGTTGTTCCTGACAACTCCTACGAGCAGTACTTC	TRBV29-1	TRBJ2-7	NA	NA
CASSKILGEQYF	TGTGCCAGCAGTAAGATATTGGGGGAGCAGTACTTC	TRBV6-5	TRBJ2-7	NA	NA
CASSQESSNYGYTF	TGTGCCAGCAGCCAAGAAAGCTCGAACTATGGCTACACCTTC	TRBV3-1/TRBV3-2	TRBJ1-2	NA	NA
CASSEGYYEQYF	TGTGCCAGCAGTGAGGGGTACTACGAGCAGTACTTC	TRBV6-1	TRBJ2-7	NA	NA
CASSLGTSGNIQYF	TGTGCCAGCAGCTTAGGGACTAGCGGAAACATTCAGTACTTC	TRBV7-2	TRBJ2-4	NA	TRBD2
CASSSYRVDGYTF	TGTGCCAGCAGCTCCTACAGGGTAGACGGCTACACCTTC	TRBV7-8	TRBJ1-2	NA	NA
CAISKLAGYNEQFF	TGTGCCATCAGTAAGCTAGCGGGTTACAATGAGCAGTTCTTC	TRBV10-3	TRBJ2-1	NA	TRBD2
CASSYSIATGELFF	TGTGCCAGCAGTTACTCGATAGCGACCGGGGAGCTGTTTTTT	TRBV6-5	TRBJ2-2	few	NA
CASSLELRNEQFF	TGTGCCAGCAGCTTAGAACTGCGAAATGAGCAGTTCTTC	TRBV7-8	TRBJ2-1	once	NA
CASSNPTGVPDEQYF	TGTGCCAGCTCGAATCCGACAGGGGTTCCGGACGAGCAGTACTTC	TRBV18	TRBJ2-7	NA	TRBD1
CASSVGLEGGNYGYTF	TGTGCCAGCAGCGTAGGTTTGGAGGGGGGTAACTATGGCTACACCTTC	TRBV9	TRBJ1-2	NA	NA
CASSLGAGRWYF	TGCGCCAGCAGCTTGGGGGCCGGGAGATGGTACTTC	TRBV5-1	TRBJ2-7	NA	NA
CASSIGRRYEAFF	TGTGCCAGTAGTATTGGGCGGCGATATGAAGCTTTCTTT	TRBV19	TRBJ1-1	NA	NA
CASSLRRGRNAEAFF	TGTGCCAGCAGCTTAAGGCGGGGCAGAAACGCTGAAGCTTTCTTT	TRBV5-6	TRBJ1-1	NA	NA
CASSLAPSGTRDSSYEQYF	TGTGCCAGCAGCTTAGCCCCCTCCGGGACAAGGGACAGCTCCTACGAGCAGTACTTC	TRBV7-3	TRBJ2-7	once	TRBD1
CASRSMENTGELFF	TGTGCCAGCAGGTCTATGGAGAACACCGGGGAGCTGTTTTTT	TRBV7-2	TRBJ2-2	NA	NA
CASGQGANTEAFF	TGTGCCAGCGGCCAGGGTGCGAACACTGAAGCTTTCTTT	TRBV7-9	TRBJ1-1	NA	NA
CASRPSDRGFYEQYF	TGTGCCAGCAGACCTTCGGACAGGGGATTCTACGAGCAGTACTTC	TRBV28	TRBJ2-7	NA	TRBD1
CSVEGFSGGGYTF	TGCAGCGTTGAAGGCTTTTCAGGAGGAGGCTACACCTTC	TRBV29-1	TRBJ1-2	NA	NA
CASSGGFGYTF	TGTGCCAGCAGTGGGGGGTTTGGCTACACCTTC	TRBV28	TRBJ1-2	NA	NA
CASSWTDSGLAGGKQYF	TGCGCCAGCAGCTGGACTGATTCGGGGCTAGCGGGAGGAAAGCAGTACTTC	TRBV5-1	TRBJ2-7	NA	TRBD2